The 28 T cell receptor beta chains presented below share a single source sample, sequenced in a study of T cell responses to AZD1222 COVID-19 vaccine. Method: immunoSEQ multiplex PCR; TCRdb's copy keeps in-frame clones and lacks some. This sample has approximately 150,000 clones; around nine tenths occur once, and the top ten carry about 4.6%. The sequencing here drew on peripheral blood, taken on day 0 of AZD1222 vaccination. Receptors were obtained from an adult in good health.

The genes are TRBV6-6 and TRBJ1-2; D not certain. Germline-derived CDR1 and CDR2 are MNHNY and SVGAGI (reference sequence). The CDR3 sequence is 15 residues long. V was clipped by 4 bases and J by 0 bases, with 12 bases between them. The CDR3 protein is CASSSWTEPNYGYTF. CDR3 nucleotide sequence: TGTGCCAGCAGTTCCTGGACGGAGCCTAACTATGGCTACACCTTC.

This chain uses TRBV4-2 with TRBJ2-7; 7 nucleotides line up with TRBD2. The junction had 8 bases not matched to a gene; V was cut back by 0 bases and J by 3 bases. CDR3 length: 16 residues. The V gene's germline CDR1 is LGHNA and CDR2 YNFKEQ. The CDR3 nucleotides are TGTGCCAGCAGCCAAGAAGGTAGCGGGCAGTTCTACGAGCAGTACTTC. This sequence encodes CASSQEGSGQFYEQYF.

DNA for the CDR3: TGTGCCAGCATCGGACAGGGGGTCAACGAGCAGTACTTC. It codes for CASIGQGVNEQYF. V gene TRBV7-9 combines with J gene TRBJ2-7, with TRBD1 matching 10 bases. Looked up from germline, CDR1 is SEHNR and CDR2 is FQNEAQ (reference sequence). The CDR3 runs 13 residues. The V and J ends lost 7 bases and 5 bases, in that order; junction bases with no gene match: 5.

The V and J genes are TRBV19 and TRBJ2-1, with TRBD2 matching 8 bases. Germline CDR1 and CDR2: LNHDA and SQIVND (reference sequence). CDR3 length equals 15 residues. The V segment lost 6 bases and the J segment 4 bases; nucleotides outside the gene matches: 8. The CDR3 DNA is TGTGCCAGTAGCCAGGGGACTAGTACTTACAATGAGCAGTTCTTC. Translating it yields CASSQGTSTYNEQFF.

This chain uses TRBV7-9 with TRBJ1-1; D ambiguous. The V gene's germline CDR1 is SEHNR and CDR2 FQNEAQ (reference sequence). Trimming removed 5 bases at V and 1 base at J, with 14 bases between. This CDR3 has 15 residues. The CDR3 here is CASSPYARENTEAFF. The CDR3 bases are TGTGCCAGCAGCCCATATGCAAGAGAGAACACTGAAGCTTTCTTT. Based on the CDR3 plus reference TRBV7-9 and TRBJ1-1, the full variable domain is DTGVSQNPRHKITKRGQNVTFRCDPISEHNRLYWYRQTLGQGPEFLTYFQNEAQLEKSRLLSDRFSAERPKGSFSTLEIQRTEQGDSAMYLCASSPYARENTEAFFGQGTRLTVV.

This clone was detected once. The V call is TRBV28, the J call TRBJ1-1; TRBD1 aligns across 9 bases. Germline CDR1 reads MDHEN; CDR2 reads SYDVKM. The CDR3 runs to 18 residues. With V trimmed by 6 bases and J by 4 bases, 18 bases remained unmatched. The CDR3 bases are TGTGCCAGCAGCCCATACGGGACAGGGCCGTTACCCACCACTGAAGCTTTCTTT. Protein product: CASSPYGTGPLPTTEAFF.

This clone was seen a few times. The chain employs TRBV24-1 and TRBJ2-5; 9 bases line up with TRBD1. The V segment lost 4 bases and the J segment 1 base; nucleotides outside the gene matches: 3. This CDR3 contains 15 residues. CDR1 is KGHDR and CDR2 is SFDVKD in the germline V gene. The CDR3 sequence is CATSEKQGAQETQYF. The CDR3 bases are TGTGCCACCAGTGAAAAACAGGGGGCCCAAGAGACCCAGTACTTC.

The chain recombines TRBV28 with TRBJ2-7; 10 bases line up with TRBD2. The germline gives CDR1 MDHEN, CDR2 SYDVKM. V dropped 2 bases and J dropped 4; count of bases not matched to a gene: 5. The CDR3 is made up of 15 amino acids. CDR3 nucleotides: TGTGCCAGCAGTTTAGTGGGGACTAGCGAATACGAGCAGTACTTC. Amino acid sequence: CASSLVGTSEYEQYF. Full variable domain (missing parts from reference TRBV28 and TRBJ2-7): DVKVTQSSRYLVKRTGEKVFLECVQDMDHENMFWYRQDPGLGLRLIYFSYDVKMKEKGDIPEGYSVSREKKERFSLILESASTNQTSMYLCASSLVGTSEYEQYFGPGTRLTVT.

The CDR3: CAWSVLRSGSGGTF. CDR3 bases: TGTGCCTGGAGTGTACTGAGATCTGGGTCGGGGGGCACCTTC. V and J are TRBV30 and TRBJ1-2, with D possibly TRBD1 on 5 matching bases. This CDR3 region has 14 residues. V dropped 0 bases and J dropped 13 bases, with 21 bases sitting between them. Germline CDR1 is GTSNPN and CDR2 is SVGIG (reference sequence).

A single count supports this clone. The chain employs TRBV11-2 and TRBJ2-5; D remains ambiguous. V lost 2 bases and J 2 bases, leaving 12 bases between the germline ends. CDR3 length equals 15 residues. Per germline, CDR1 SGHAT and CDR2 FQNNGV. CDR3 DNA sequence: TGTGCCAGCAGCTTACCTTCCCCCAGTCAAGAGACCCAGTACTTC. As protein: CASSLPSPSQETQYF.

The V gene is TRBV7-3, the J gene TRBJ2-5, with D perhaps matching TRBD1 (6 bases). CDR1 and CDR2 from the germline V gene are SGHTA and FQGTGA. V lost 4 bases to trimming and J lost 5 bases, with 17 bases between them. This CDR3 is built from 15 residues. CDR3 in DNA: TGTGCCAGCAGCTCGACAGGACTGGCTGGGGAGACCCAGTACTTC. Its protein product is CASSSTGLAGETQYF.

This sequence joins TRBV7-9 and TRBJ2-3; 8 bases map to TRBD2. Looked up from germline, CDR1 is SEHNR and CDR2 is FQNEAQ (reference sequence). Trimming cost V 7 bases and J 2 bases; bases outside gene matches: 11. The CDR3 has 16 amino acids. Here the CDR3 reads CASTHIGAGDTDTQYF. The CDR3 coding sequence is TGTGCCAGCACCCATATCGGAGCGGGGGACACAGATACGCAGTATTTT.

J is TRBJ2-3 and V is TRBV7-2; D may be TRBD2 (6 bases). The V gene's germline CDR1 is SGHTA and CDR2 FQGNSA. The CDR3 runs to 15 residues. Trimming shortened V by 7 bases and J by 0 bases, and 14 bases separated the two germline ends. The CDR3 spells CASTLTSGSTDTQYF. CDR3 bases: TGTGCCAGCACCCTAACGAGCGGGAGCACAGATACGCAGTATTTT.

The rearrangement joins TRBV3-1 (or the pseudogene TRBV3-2) to TRBJ2-2, with D possibly being TRBD2 (5 bases). The CDR3 has 15 amino acids. Trimming removed 1 base at V and 5 bases at J, with 11 bases between. The germline CDR1 and CDR2 sequences are LGHDT and YNNKEL (reference sequence). The CDR3 spells CASSQGGLVTGELFF. The CDR3 nucleotides are TGTGCCAGCAGCCAAGGAGGGTTAGTGACCGGGGAGCTGTTTTTT.

V is TRBV12-3 or TRBV12-4 and J is TRBJ2-3, with TRBD2 matching over 10 bases. The CDR3 runs 13 residues. Losses at the gene ends were 5 bases for V and 6 bases for J; bases not matched to a gene: 2. The DNA of the CDR3 is TGTGCCAGCAGTCAGGGACTAGCGGATACGCAGTATTTT. This encodes CASSQGLADTQYF.

The chain recombines TRBV9 with TRBJ1-1; a possible D gene is TRBD1 (6 bases). Germline V CDR1 and CDR2: SGDLS, YYNGEE. Trimming pared 3 bases from V and 5 bases from J, leaving 14 bases between. The CDR3 is 14 residues long. The CDR3 sequence is CASSAHAGDTEAFF. The CDR3 DNA is TGTGCCAGCAGCGCACATGCAGGGGATACTGAAGCTTTCTTT.

This chain's CDR3 is CASSHFSRSGNTIYF. The CDR3 DNA reads TGTGCCAGCAGCCATTTCTCACGCTCTGGAAACACCATATATTTT. The chain links TRBV14 to TRBJ1-3; D uncertain. The CDR3 extends over 15 amino acids. Per the germline V gene, CDR1 is SGHDN and CDR2 is FVKESK. The V gene lost 3 bases and the J gene lost 0 bases, with 9 bases spanning the gap.

The V call is TRBV6-2 or TRBV6-3, the J call TRBJ2-1, with unresolved D. Germline-derived CDR1 and CDR2 are MNHEY and SVGEGT. Trimming shortened V by 2 bases and J by 5 bases, and 13 bases separated the two germline ends. The CDR3 runs 15 residues. This CDR3 is CASSYVEDRNNEQFF. The DNA of the CDR3 is TGTGCCAGCAGTTACGTAGAGGACCGAAACAATGAGCAGTTCTTC.

The genes are TRBV28 and TRBJ1-3; D is uncertain. With 2 bases removed from V and 0 bases from J, the gap between germline ends came to 8 bases. Germline CDR1 MDHEN, CDR2 SYDVKM. This CDR3 comprises 15 residues. The CDR3 loop reads CASSLRSNSGNTIYF. CDR3 nucleotides: TGTGCCAGCAGTTTAAGGTCTAACTCTGGAAACACCATATATTTT.

V gene TRBV9 combines with J gene TRBJ2-2, with 8 bases that match TRBD2. Per the germline V gene, CDR1 is SGDLS and CDR2 is YYNGEE. The V segment lost 4 bases and the J segment 7 bases; nucleotides outside the gene matches: 15. The CDR3 length is 17 residues. The CDR3: CASSMTTLSGRHGELFF. In DNA form, the CDR3 reads TGTGCCAGCAGCATGACCACCCTAAGCGGGAGACACGGGGAGCTGTTTTTT.

The J gene is TRBJ1-1, the V gene TRBV6-5; 8 bases agree with TRBD1. The V gene end was trimmed by 6 bases and the J gene end by 5 bases; junction bases not matched to a gene: 8. Germline loops: CDR1 MNHEY, CDR2 SVGAGI. The CDR3 runs 14 residues. CDR3 amino acids: CASRPTGGWTEAFF. CDR3 nucleotide sequence: TGTGCCAGCAGACCTACAGGGGGTTGGACTGAAGCTTTCTTT.

The CDR3 sequence: CSVAGTDLSTDTQYF. The CDR3 region has the DNA TGCAGCGTTGCCGGGACCGATTTGAGCACAGATACGCAGTATTTT. The V gene is TRBV29-1, the J gene TRBJ2-3; D is tentatively TRBD1 or TRBD2 (5 bases each). This CDR3 region has 15 residues. The germline gives CDR1 SQVTM, CDR2 ANQGSEA. Trimming removed 4 bases from V and 0 bases from J, with 14 bases in between.

V and J are TRBV5-6 and TRBJ2-7; either TRBD1 or TRBD2 may supply D (5 bases each). V shed 3 bases and J shed 3 bases, with 10 bases lying between them. Germline V CDR1 and CDR2: SGHDT, YYEEEE. The CDR3 extends over 13 amino acids. DNA for the CDR3: TGTGCCAGCAGCTGGGGGACGCGCTACGAGCAGTACTTC. Residues: CASSWGTRYEQYF.

This chain uses TRBV6-5 with TRBJ2-2; possibly TRBD1 for D (6 bases). Germline loops: CDR1 MNHEY, CDR2 SVGAGI. The CDR3 covers 15 residues. V lost 4 bases to trimming and J lost 5 bases, with 14 bases between them. CDR3 protein: CASSFRTDMTGELFF. In DNA form, the CDR3 reads TGTGCCAGCAGTTTCCGGACAGATATGACCGGGGAGCTGTTTTTT.

This clone was detected only once. V is TRBV7-9 and J is TRBJ2-7; 7 nucleotides line up with TRBD1. CDR3 size: 15 residues. Germline V gene lookup returns CDR1 SEHNR and CDR2 FQNEAQ (reference sequence). Trimming took 1 base from V and 0 from J; bases not matched to a gene: 3. CDR3 residues: CASSLESGGSYEQYF. CDR3 in DNA: TGTGCCAGCAGCTTAGAGTCAGGGGGCTCCTACGAGCAGTACTTC.

This clone was seen only once. This chain connects TRBV15 to TRBJ2-1; D is ambiguous. Trimming stripped 0 bases from V and 8 bases from J, with 2 bases between. Germline-derived CDR1 and CDR2 are LNHNV and YYDKDF (reference sequence). The CDR3 totals 11 residues. CDR3 sequence: CATSRDYEQFF. The CDR3 DNA follows: TGTGCCACCAGCAGAGATTATGAGCAGTTCTTC.

This clone came up a few times. The genes are TRBV18 and TRBJ1-1; D remains unclear. CDR1 is KGHSH and CDR2 is LQKENI in the germline V gene. The CDR3 is 12 residues long. The V end lost 1 base, the J end lost 1 base, and 1 base lay between the germline ends. CDR3 protein: CASSPRNTEAFF. The CDR3 nucleotides read TGTGCCAGCTCACCACGGAACACTGAAGCTTTCTTT.

The chain combines TRBV27 with TRBJ1-4; 9 bases are a match to TRBD1. Germline V gives CDR1 MNHEY, CDR2 SMNVEV (reference sequence). The CDR3 consists of 19 residues. V dropped 6 bases and J dropped 7; count of bases not matched to a gene: 21. The CDR3 nucleotides read TGTGCCAGCAGCTCACGACCTTACATTGACAGGGGGGTGGGTGAAAAACTGTTTTTT. It codes for CASSSRPYIDRGVGEKLFF.